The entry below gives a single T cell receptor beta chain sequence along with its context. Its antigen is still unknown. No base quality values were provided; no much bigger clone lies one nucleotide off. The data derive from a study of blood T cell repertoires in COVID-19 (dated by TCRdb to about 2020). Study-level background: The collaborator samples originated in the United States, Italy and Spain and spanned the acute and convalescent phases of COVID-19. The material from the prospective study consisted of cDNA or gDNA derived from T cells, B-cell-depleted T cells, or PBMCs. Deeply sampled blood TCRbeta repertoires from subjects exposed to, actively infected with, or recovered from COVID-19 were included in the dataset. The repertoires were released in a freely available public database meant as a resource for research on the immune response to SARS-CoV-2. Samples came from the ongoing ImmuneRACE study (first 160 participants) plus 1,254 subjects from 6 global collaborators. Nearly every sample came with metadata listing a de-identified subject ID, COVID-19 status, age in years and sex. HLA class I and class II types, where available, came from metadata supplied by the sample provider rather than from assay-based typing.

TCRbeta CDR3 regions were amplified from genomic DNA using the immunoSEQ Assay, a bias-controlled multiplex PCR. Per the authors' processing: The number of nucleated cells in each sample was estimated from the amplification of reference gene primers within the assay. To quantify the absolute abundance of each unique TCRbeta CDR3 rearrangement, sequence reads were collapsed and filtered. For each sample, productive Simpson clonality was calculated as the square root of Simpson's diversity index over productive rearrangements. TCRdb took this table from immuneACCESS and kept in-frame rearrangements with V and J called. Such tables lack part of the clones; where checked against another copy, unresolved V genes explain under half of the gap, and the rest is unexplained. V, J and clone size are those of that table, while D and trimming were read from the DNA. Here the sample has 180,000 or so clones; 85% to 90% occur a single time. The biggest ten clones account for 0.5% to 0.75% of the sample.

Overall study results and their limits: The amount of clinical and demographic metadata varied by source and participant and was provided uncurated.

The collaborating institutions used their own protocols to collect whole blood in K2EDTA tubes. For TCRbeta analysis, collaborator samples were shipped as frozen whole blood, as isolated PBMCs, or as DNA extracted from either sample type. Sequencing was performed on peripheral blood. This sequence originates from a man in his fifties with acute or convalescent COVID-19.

The DNA sequence is as follows: TGTGCCACCAGTGTGGGTGGAGGGAGCAATCAGCCCCAGCATTTT. Translated, this gives CATSVGGGSNQPQHF. The rearranged chain carries TRBV24-1 and TRBJ1-5, with the D gene not confidently named. Between the V and J ends, shortened by 5 bases and 1 base respectively, the junction contains 11 bases. CDR1 and CDR2 are read off the germline V gene as KGHDR and SFDVKD. CDR3 length: 15 amino acids, cysteine to phenylalanine. Just CDR3 DNA is preserved here, 45 bases in frame from base 1.